This is a list of T cell receptor beta chains from one sample in a study of CD8 T cells in ankylosing spondylitis. TCRdb re-analysed the 5' RACE reads in MiXCR, keeping a single row per CDR3 protein. The sample has some 800,000 distinct CDR3 sequences; approximately 10% are singletons. Sequencing was performed on blood, either unsorted or a sorted T cell fraction (not recorded which). Every receptor here comes from a male donor with ankylosing spondylitis. Each CDR3 is given with its conserved first and last residue. D genes are given only for firm matches. A row's size may be missing; if present it is once, few, many or a size class.

size: few; D: TRBD2; J: TRBJ2-1; V: TRBV5-5; DNA: TGTGCCAGCAGCTTGGCACCAAGACTAGCGGGGGATCGCAATGAGCAGTTCTTC; CDR3: CASSLAPRLAGDRNEQFF
size: .; D: .; J: TRBJ1-1; V: TRBV10-3; DNA: TGTGCCATCAGTGAGAAGGTCTGGAACACTGAAGCTTTCTTT; CDR3: CAISEKVWNTEAFF
size: .; D: TRBD1; J: TRBJ1-5; V: TRBV28; DNA: TGTGCCAGCAGTTTTAGGACAGGTAACAATCAGCCCCAGCATTTT; CDR3: CASSFRTGNNQPQHF
size: .; D: .; J: TRBJ1-5; V: TRBV7-9; DNA: TGTGCCAGCAGCAAAGCAGAGAGCAATCAGCCCCAGCATTTT; CDR3: CASSKAESNQPQHF
size: .; D: TRBD1; J: TRBJ1-1; V: TRBV3-1; DNA: TGTGCCAGCAGCTTACGACAGGGGATGGGAGCTTTCTTT; CDR3: CASSLRQGMGAFF
size: few; D: TRBD1; J: TRBJ2-6; V: TRBV6-5; DNA: TGTGCCAGCAGTTACTCGGGACAGGGGGCCTCTGGGGCCAACGTCCTGACTTTC; CDR3: CASSYSGQGASGANVLTF
size: once; D: .; J: TRBJ2-7; V: TRBV29-1; DNA: TGCAGCGTTGCAACACACTACGAGCAGTACTTC; CDR3: CSVATHYEQYF
size: few; D: .; J: TRBJ1-4; V: TRBV7-9; DNA: TGTGCCAGCAGCCAGAGACCCGAGCCGAATGAAAAACTGTTTTTT; CDR3: CASSQRPEPNEKLFF
size: .; D: TRBD1; J: TRBJ2-3; V: TRBV7-8; DNA: TGTGCCAGCAGCCCAGAGACAGGGGGCATAGATACGCAGTATTTT; CDR3: CASSPETGGIDTQYF
size: few; D: .; J: TRBJ2-1; V: TRBV12-3/TRBV12-4; DNA: TGTGCCAGCAGCCGCGACCCATTCGAGAGCTCCTACAATGAGCAGTTCTTC; CDR3: CASSRDPFESSYNEQFF
size: few; D: .; J: TRBJ2-3; V: TRBV13; DNA: TGTGCCAGCAGCTTAAGAACCAATACGCAGTATTTT; CDR3: CASSLRTNTQYF
size: few; D: .; J: TRBJ1-1; V: TRBV18; DNA: TGTGCCAGCTCACCACTATGGACAGAGACCACTGAAGCTTTCTTT; CDR3: CASSPLWTETTEAFF
size: many; D: .; J: TRBJ1-5; V: TRBV29-1; DNA: TGCAGCGCCCAGAGGGGCAATCAGCCCCAGCATTTT; CDR3: CSAQRGNQPQHF
size: .; D: TRBD2; J: TRBJ2-1; V: TRBV5-6; DNA: TGTGCCAGCAGCTTGTGGAGACTAGCGGGAGGCCTTGTCGGGAATGAGCAGTTCTTC; CDR3: CASSLWRLAGGLVGNEQFF
size: few; D: TRBD1; J: TRBJ2-3; V: TRBV7-9; DNA: TGTGCCAGCAGCACGGGACAGGTACCCACAGATACGCAGTATTTT; CDR3: CASSTGQVPTDTQYF
size: few; D: .; J: TRBJ2-5; V: TRBV7-8; DNA: TGTGCCAGCAGCTTAGAGGGGAATGGGGCCCAGTACTTC; CDR3: CASSLEGNGAQYF
size: many; D: .; J: TRBJ2-1; V: TRBV5-8; DNA: TGTGCCAGCAGCCCCTCGGGACGGCCATACAATGAGCAGTTCTTC; CDR3: CASSPSGRPYNEQFF
size: few; D: .; J: TRBJ1-5; V: TRBV7-2; DNA: TGTGCCAGCAGCTTAATGGGAGGGGTTTATCAGCCCCAGCATTTT; CDR3: CASSLMGGVYQPQHF
size: few; D: TRBD1; J: TRBJ1-6; V: TRBV7-2; DNA: TGTGCCAGCAGCTCGTGGACAGGGAGGAATTCACCCCTCCACTTT; CDR3: CASSSWTGRNSPLHF
size: few; D: TRBD2; J: TRBJ2-2; V: TRBV30; DNA: TGTGCCTGGAGTCTAGGACTAGCGGCAAACACCGGGGAGCTGTTTTTT; CDR3: CAWSLGLAANTGELFF
size: many; D: .; J: TRBJ1-2; V: TRBV20-1; DNA: TGCATCTCGGACTTAGCTAACTATGGCTACACCTTC; CDR3: CISDLANYGYTF
size: many; D: .; J: TRBJ2-1; V: TRBV20-1; DNA: TGCAGTGCTAGACCGCCCCTTGGTTCCTCTTTATTC; CDR3: CSARPPLGSSLF
size: .; D: TRBD1; J: TRBJ2-7; V: TRBV4-3; DNA: TGCGCCAGCAGCCAGAAACAGGGGGTTGGGTACGAGCAGTACTTC; CDR3: CASSQKQGVGYEQYF
size: .; D: .; J: TRBJ2-3; V: TRBV7-2; DNA: TGTGCCAGCAGCCCGGGGACTCCCCGCTACACAGATACGCAGTATTTT; CDR3: CASSPGTPRYTDTQYF
size: few; D: .; J: TRBJ1-2; V: TRBV4-1; DNA: TGCGCCAGCAGCCAAGCCGCCGGGGACTATGGCTACACCTTC; CDR3: CASSQAAGDYGYTF
size: .; D: TRBD2; J: TRBJ2-5; V: TRBV20-1; DNA: TGCAGTGCTTCCCGACTAGCGGGGGTCCAAGAGACCCAGTACTTC; CDR3: CSASRLAGVQETQYF
size: .; D: TRBD1; J: TRBJ1-6; V: TRBV7-9; DNA: TGTGCCAGCAGCTTAGGGCAGGGGGTAGGATCACCCCTCCACTTT; CDR3: CASSLGQGVGSPLHF
size: few; D: TRBD1; J: TRBJ2-5; V: TRBV5-1; DNA: TGCGCCAGCAGCTTGGTGGGGACAGGGGATGAAGAGACCCAGTACTTC; CDR3: CASSLVGTGDEETQYF
size: .; D: TRBD1; J: TRBJ2-7; V: TRBV30; DNA: TGTGCCTGGAACTGGGACAGGGCTACCTACGAGCAGTACTTC; CDR3: CAWNWDRATYEQYF
size: few; D: TRBD1; J: TRBJ1-2; V: TRBV12-3/TRBV12-4; DNA: TGTGCCAGCAGTGTGCGACAGGGGATTATTCTTGGCTACACCTTC; CDR3: CASSVRQGIILGYTF
size: .; D: TRBD1; J: TRBJ2-7; V: TRBV15; DNA: TGTGCCACCAGCAGAGAGACAGGGGCCTCCTACGAGCAGTACTTC; CDR3: CATSRETGASYEQYF
size: few; D: TRBD1; J: TRBJ2-2; V: TRBV12-5; DNA: TGTGCTAGTGCCACCTCGGGACAGTACACCGGGGAGCTGTTTTTT; CDR3: CASATSGQYTGELFF
size: .; D: .; J: TRBJ2-7; V: TRBV4-3; DNA: TGCGCCAGCAGCCAAGAAGCGGGCTGGTACTACGAGCAGTACTTC; CDR3: CASSQEAGWYYEQYF
size: .; D: .; J: TRBJ2-3; V: TRBV20-1; DNA: TGCAGTGCTAGAGTCGGTGCTAGCCCAGATACGCAGTATTTT; CDR3: CSARVGASPDTQYF
size: .; D: .; J: TRBJ2-3; V: TRBV20-1; DNA: TGCAGTGCTAGAAGTCCCTTCACAGATACGCAGTATTTT; CDR3: CSARSPFTDTQYF
size: .; D: .; J: TRBJ2-1; V: TRBV3-1; DNA: TGTGCCAGCAGCCAAGGGGGAGGAAACTACAATGAGCAGTTCTTC; CDR3: CASSQGGGNYNEQFF
size: .; D: TRBD1; J: TRBJ2-7; V: TRBV4-1; DNA: TGCGCCAGCAGCCTGTTTCCGGGACAGGGGGCGGATGAGCAGTACTTC; CDR3: CASSLFPGQGADEQYF
size: few; D: TRBD1; J: TRBJ2-4; V: TRBV18; DNA: TGTGCCAGCTCACAGCGACAGGCCCCAGGGGGCATTCAGTACTTC; CDR3: CASSQRQAPGGIQYF
size: many; D: .; J: TRBJ1-1; V: TRBV20-1; DNA: TGCAGTGTCCCAGGGAACACTGAAGCTTTCTTT; CDR3: CSVPGNTEAFF
size: .; D: .; J: TRBJ2-1; V: TRBV6-5; DNA: TGTGCCAGCAGTCACACCCCGTCCGGGAGTGAGCAGTTCTTC; CDR3: CASSHTPSGSEQFF
size: few; D: .; J: TRBJ2-5; V: TRBV6-1; DNA: TGTGCCACCACCCCAGGGGCAGAGACCCAGTACTTC; CDR3: CATTPGAETQYF
size: .; D: TRBD2; J: TRBJ2-2; V: TRBV6-5; DNA: TGTGCCAGCAGTTACTCATTACCGGGACTAGCGGGAGAGGGGGAGCTGTTTTTT; CDR3: CASSYSLPGLAGEGELFF
size: .; D: TRBD1; J: TRBJ2-7; V: TRBV18; DNA: TGTGCCAGCTCGACAGGGACCCAATTCGGATCCTACGAGCAGTACTTC; CDR3: CASSTGTQFGSYEQYF
size: few; D: .; J: TRBJ2-5; V: TRBV2; DNA: TGTGCCAGCAGTCCTGAGGACATCAGAAACCGGGAGACCCAGTACTTC; CDR3: CASSPEDIRNRETQYF
size: .; D: TRBD1; J: TRBJ2-3; V: TRBV5-1; DNA: TGCGCCAGCAGCAGGACAGGGATTGACACAGATACGCAGTATTTT; CDR3: CASSRTGIDTDTQYF